The clone carrying this T cell receptor (beta chain) is a singleton in its sample. Antigen specificity is unknown. These data are taken from a study of graft-versus-host responses after intestinal transplantation. Background on the study: Multivisceral, liver-intestinal, or isolated intestinal transplants were received by the recipients. Anti-thymocyte globulin was used for induction in all recipients, who then took tacrolimus and steroids for approximately 3 years. Study-level results: Subjects displaying graft-donor T cell macrochimerism possessed elevated graft-versus-host to host-versus-graft clonal ratios inside allografts. The study associated peak circulating GvH clone levels with early post-transplant HvG declines.

Trimming removed 5 bases from V and 2 bases from J; junction bases left unmatched: 6. The CDR3 sequence is 14 residues long. The germline V gene has CDR1 SGHTA and CDR2 FQGNSA. Repertoires were generated with immunoSEQ multiplex PCR, while TCRdb's copy carries only in-frame clones and drops some. This table holds about 25,000 clones, around 95% found once. This sequence joins TRBV7-2 and TRBJ2-7; 7 bases align to TRBD2. The clonotype comes from a human patient who received an intestinal transplant, so some T cells may come from the graft donor. Sequenced here: PBMCs, sampled approximately 32 days after intestinal transplant. The CDR3 DNA reads as TGTGCCAGCAGCCTTAGCGGGCTGGCCTACGAGCAGTACTTC. Its translation is CASSLSGLAYEQYF.